These T cell receptor beta chains were read from a single sample in a study of T cell responses to AZD1222 COVID-19 vaccine. Data came from immunoSEQ multiplex PCR; TCRdb stores just in-frame clones and leaves some out. The table has approximately 150,000 clones, less than 90% seen once. The sequenced sample was peripheral blood, obtained on day 0 of AZD1222 vaccination. The receptors derive from an adult in good health. The CDR3 runs from the conserved cysteine through the conserved F or W.

v_call cdr3_aa
TRBV6-1 CASSDHTGYSSYNSPLHF
TRBV6-6 CASRDEKLFF
TRBV7-2 CASSLWVRGASYNEQFF
TRBV6-1 CASSEGDGGSYNEQFF
TRBV19 CASKNGVLSDEQYF
TRBV9 CASSVEADTQYF
TRBV10-2 CASSRDSSSYEQYF
TRBV19 CASSIDGREYGYTF
TRBV29-1 CSVSVSGANTGELFF
TRBV19 CASSIGRDSYNEQFF
TRBV6-4 CASSVSPGLAGGGEQFF
TRBV5-4 CASYPQGNYGYTF
TRBV5-1 CASSQSLSGMGTGYGYTF
TRBV7-9 CASSLGTDTQYF
TRBV7-3 CASSRDSQETQYF
TRBV20-1 CSARDWREAFF
TRBV5-1 CASSLGHTSGSYEQYF
TRBV30 CAWSVLGVGNTIYF
TRBV5-1 CASSSGTSGNQETQYF
TRBV5-1 CASSPVGGAAGANVLTF
TRBV3-1/TRBV3-2 CASSQGRKAFGSYNSPLHF
TRBV12-3/TRBV12-4 CASSLALGVSQYF
TRBV6-4 CASSESGLADYNEQFF
TRBV7-3 CASSTEPSPNTEAFF
TRBV11-2 CATGLAEITGELFF
TRBV7-2 CASTPGGVTGNTIYF
TRBV6-2/TRBV6-3 CASSYGGTGGTEAFF
TRBV7-9 CASSLATSGQYF
TRBV28 CASSLQGFNYEQYF
TRBV5-1 CASRPPASGGSTDTQYF
TRBV6-4 CASSDSGLGTQYF
TRBV12-3/TRBV12-4 CASSRTGNTEAFF
TRBV19 CASSIDDRAISNQPQHF
TRBV5-1 CASSLFLTGGRPSSYNEQFF
TRBV18 CASSAGTEAGELFF
TRBV6-5 CASTPGIGDNEQFF
TRBV18 CASSRSATNEKLFF
TRBV29-1 CSVGWGADYGYTF
TRBV19 CASSANQKDSPLHF
TRBV24-1 CATSDRQGGSGANVLTF
TRBV11-2 CASKGDGNTIYF
TRBV2 CASRLGRGAYNEQFF
TRBV27 CASSFGELKTQYF
TRBV30 CAWTSLSGANTEAFF
TRBV15 CATSRVPGPETQYF
TRBV30 CAWSWRVTNTEAFF
TRBV28 CASTLWDRPRETQYF
TRBV10-3 CAISDQGGKEKLFF
TRBV19 CASTLNRGPTEAFF
TRBV4-1 CASSQRMSSGSILGTDTQYF
TRBV7-8 CASSPQRTETQYF
TRBV27 CASSLFPVTGTRPKNIQYF
TRBV10-3 CAIARDSGNTEAFF
TRBV19 CATTMTFGRVANEKLFF
TRBV18 CASSDGTHPDTQYF
TRBV7-2 CASSFRSGGARYGEQYF
TRBV5-1 CASSLGATSGNTIYF
TRBV27 CASSKLAGATHGELFF
TRBV9 CASSVGQFNQPQHF